A single TCR beta chain is shown here with its context. Antigen specificity is unknown. Authors' data handling: Across clinicopathological groups, CDR3 differences served as the basis for building a distant-metastasis classifier for papillary thyroid cancer. TCRdb ran MiXCR on the PCR reads. TCRdb's processing, not the study's, gives the V and J calls here. This table has 35,000 to 45,000 clones, less than 3.5% appearing once. This sample is part of a study of metastatic and nonmetastatic thyroid tumors. Study information: Malignant and benign thyroid patients had repertoires compared in peripheral blood and tumor or nodule tissue. General observations from the study: The study reportedly found significantly higher TCR beta diversity in malignant thyroid tumors than benign nodules, in blood and tumor.

CDR1 is KGHSH and CDR2 is LQKENI in the germline V gene. This CDR3 spans 14 amino acids. The V gene lost 1 base and the J gene lost 6 bases, with 9 bases spanning the gap. Patients underwent thyroid surgery, and none had received any treatment before it. Sequenced: blood. V is TRBV18 and J is TRBJ2-2; D is perhaps TRBD2 (6 bases). The TCR was taken from a female donor with papillary thyroid cancer or a benign thyroid nodule (not recorded which). Some clones in this sample may be carry-over from other donors' samples. CDR3: CASSPRAGSGELFF. CDR3 nucleotides: TGTGCCAGCTCACCACGGGCGGGGTCCGGGGAGCTGTTTTTT.